This TCR beta chain originates from a study of blood T cell repertoires in COVID-19. About the research overall: PBMCs, B-cell-depleted T cells, or T cells provided the cDNA or gDNA that made up the material.

This CDR3 comprises 14 residues. Germline CDR1 and CDR2: LGHNA and YNFKEQ. V gave up 0 bases and J gave up 5 bases, with 8 bases separating them. Original methodology: The assay estimated nucleated cells by amplifying reference gene primers. This table comes from immunoSEQ multiplex PCR, and its TCRdb copy is limited to in-frame clones, with some not included. The V and J calls and clone size come from that table; D and trimming were worked out from the DNA. Of approximately 150,000 clones in the sample, approximately 88% were seen once. The specimen was peripheral blood. The chain recombines TRBV4-2 with TRBJ2-1; D remains ambiguous. The sequence came from a woman aged 45-59 years with acute or convalescent COVID-19. For the CDR3, the DNA is TGTGCCAGCAGCCAAGACTCCCCTCACAATGAGCAGTTCTTC. Translated, it gives CASSQDSPHNEQFF.